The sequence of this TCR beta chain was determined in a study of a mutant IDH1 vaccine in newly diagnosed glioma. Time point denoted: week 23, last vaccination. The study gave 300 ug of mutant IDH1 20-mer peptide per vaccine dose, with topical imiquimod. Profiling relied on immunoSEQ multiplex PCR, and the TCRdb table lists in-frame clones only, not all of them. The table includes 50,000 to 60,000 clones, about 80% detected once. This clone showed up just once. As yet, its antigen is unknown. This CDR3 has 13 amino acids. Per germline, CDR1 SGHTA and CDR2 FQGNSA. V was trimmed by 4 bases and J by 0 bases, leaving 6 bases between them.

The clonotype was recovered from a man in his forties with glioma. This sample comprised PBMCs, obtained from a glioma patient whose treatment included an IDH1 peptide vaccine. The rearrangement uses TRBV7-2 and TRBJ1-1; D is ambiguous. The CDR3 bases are TGTGCCAGCAGCTCTCAGGTGAACACTGAAGCTTTCTTT. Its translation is CASSSQVNTEAFF.